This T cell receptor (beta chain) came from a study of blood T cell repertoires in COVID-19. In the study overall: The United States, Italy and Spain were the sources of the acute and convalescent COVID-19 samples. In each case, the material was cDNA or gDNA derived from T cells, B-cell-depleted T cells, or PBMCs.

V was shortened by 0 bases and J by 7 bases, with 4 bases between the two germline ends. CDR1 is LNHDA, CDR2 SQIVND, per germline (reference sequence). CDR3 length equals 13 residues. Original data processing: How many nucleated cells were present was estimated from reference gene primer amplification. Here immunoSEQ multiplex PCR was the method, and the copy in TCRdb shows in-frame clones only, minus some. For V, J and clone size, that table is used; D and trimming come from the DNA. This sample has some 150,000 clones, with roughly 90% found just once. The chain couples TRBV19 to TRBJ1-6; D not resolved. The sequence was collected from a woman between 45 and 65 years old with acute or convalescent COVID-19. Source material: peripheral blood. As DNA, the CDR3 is TGTGCCAGTAGTATAGAGGCCAATTCACCCCTCCACTTT. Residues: CASSIEANSPLHF.